This entry lists 21 T cell receptor beta chains sequenced from one sample in a study of tissue T cells after allogeneic stem cell transplantation (dated 2022 in TCRdb). Library method: the immunoSEQ multiplex PCR assay. TCRdb's version of the immuneACCESS table is confined to in-frame rearrangements and falls short of the full clone set. An unresolved V gene accounts for under half of the shortfall where checked; the remainder is of unknown origin. For this sample there are under 6,000 clones; about half appear just once. The ten largest account for approximately 7% of the sample. The time point label, as the study defines it: mouse harvest day 7 after allogeneic transplant. Each mouse graft, delivered by tail vein injection, combined 10^6 splenic CD5+ T cells with 10^7 T-cell-depleted bone marrow cells. What was sequenced was gut tissue. The receptors shown here come from a female BALB/c mouse given C57BL/6 T cells with graft-versus-host disease after an allogeneic hematopoietic cell transplant.

About this clone: Genes here carry mouse names. The read terminates 1 residue before the CDR3 end, so the remaining end is supplied by the germline J gene. J is TRBJ1-5 and V is TRBV26, with unresolved D. Trimming took 2 bases from V and 1 from J, leaving 3 bases between them. The CDR3 loop spans 13 amino acids. Per the germline V gene, CDR1 is KGHPV and CDR2 is FQNQEV (reference sequence). The CDR3: CASSLRNNQAPLF. The covered CDR3 bases are TGTGCCAGCAGTCTGCGGAACAACCAGGCTCCGCTT.

This clone has just a few counts. The genes are named according to mouse. The read ends 1 residue shy of where the CDR3 ends; the end is completed using the germline J gene. This sequence joins TRBV26 and TRBJ2-5; the D is unclear. There are 14 residues in the CDR3. Germline lookup yields CDR1 KGHPV and CDR2 FQNQEV (reference sequence). With 2 bases removed from V and 0 bases from J, the gap between germline ends came to 6 bases. CDR3 region: CASSLGFNQDTQYF. CDR3 DNA, as far as it was read: TGTGCCAGCAGTCTGGGTTTTAACCAAGACACCCAGTAC.

In regard to this clone: The genes and germline here are from mouse. The read terminates 1 residue before the CDR3 end, so the remaining end is supplied by the germline J gene. V is TRBV16 and J is TRBJ2-5; no clear D gene. The CDR3 runs to 14 residues. Trimming pared 0 bases from V and 0 bases from J, leaving 4 bases between. In germline, CDR1 is SGHSA, CDR2 FRNQAP. The CDR3 here is CASSLDSNQDTQYF. Partial CDR3 DNA: TGTGCAAGCAGCTTAGACAGTAACCAAGACACCCAGTAC.

Details on this clone: The genes and germline here are from mouse. The read ends 1 residue early relative to the CDR3; the germline J gene fills the gap. The chain employs TRBV19 and TRBJ1-6; weak D call: TRBD1 (5 bases). TRBJ1-6 is given ORF status, its function remaining uncertain. V was trimmed by 2 bases and J by 5 bases, leaving 8 bases between them. The CDR3 has 14 amino acids. Looked up from germline, CDR1 is FNHDT and CDR2 is SITEND (reference sequence). The CDR3 reads CASSIWGDNSPLYF. CDR3 bases read: TGTGCCAGCAGTATTTGGGGGGATAATTCGCCCCTCTAC.

In regard to this clone: Any gene name here is a mouse gene name. With the read ending 1 residue before the CDR3 end, the germline J gene is used to fill in that end. This chain uses TRBV12-2 with TRBJ1-3; TRBD1 matches at 7 bases. This CDR3 region has 15 residues. V shed 4 bases, J shed 0 bases, and the junction held 5 bases outside the gene matches. CDR1 is SGHLS, CDR2 HYDKME, per germline. The DNA read from the CDR3 is TGTGCCAGCTCCCGGGACAGTAGTTCTGGAAATACGCTCTAT. Its protein product is CASSRDSSSGNTLY. The entire CDR3 reads CASSRDSSSGNTLYF.

Worth noting for this clone: Here the gene names and germline are mouse. With the read ending 1 residue before the CDR3 end, the germline J gene is used to fill in that end. The chain links TRBV13-3 to TRBJ2-1; 12 bases align to TRBD2. J was trimmed by 8 bases and V by 1 base; bases with no gene match: 4. The length of the CDR3 is 15 residues. Germline V gene lookup returns CDR1 NNHDY and CDR2 SYVADS. The CDR3 sequence: CASSDRDWGATEQFF. CDR3 bases read: TGTGCCAGCAGTGATCGGGACTGGGGGGCGACTGAGCAGTTC.

In regard to this clone: Each gene name is a mouse one. The read terminates 1 residue ahead of where the CDR3 ends, so the germline J gene completes it. V usage is TRBV19 and J usage is TRBJ2-5; 8 positions agree with TRBD2. This CDR3 has 15 residues. Germline lookup yields CDR1 FNHDT and CDR2 SITEND (reference sequence). The J segment lost 0 bases and the V segment lost 2 bases, leaving 2 bases of the junction unmatched. The CDR3 DNA, read in part, is TGTGCCAGCAGTATCTGGGGGGCCAACCAAGACACCCAGTAC. Protein sequence: CASSIWGANQDTQY. The full CDR3 sequence reads CASSIWGANQDTQYF. Full variable domain (missing parts from reference TRBV19 and TRBJ2-5): GGIITQTPKFLIGQEGQKLTLKCQQNFNHDTMYWYRQDSGKGLRLIYYSITENDLQKGDLSEGYDASREKKSSFSLTVTSAQKNEMAVFLCASSIWGANQDTQYFGPGTRLLVL.

On this clone: Genes and germline are mouse. The read terminates 1 residue before the CDR3 end, so the remaining end is supplied by the germline J gene. The chain uses TRBV3 and TRBJ2-3; 7 nucleotides match TRBD2. The CDR3 sequence is 15 residues long. Germline V CDR1 and CDR2: SNHLY, FYNGKV (reference sequence). V lost 1 base and J lost 3; bases outside the gene matches: 4. The CDR3 DNA, read in part, is TGTGCCAGCAGCTTAGGCTGGGGGTCCGCAGAAACGCTGTAT. This sequence encodes CASSLGWGSAETLY. The whole CDR3 protein is CASSLGWGSAETLYF.

Only one count was recorded for this clone. Gene names are mouse gene names. The read ends 1 residue shy of where the CDR3 ends; the end is completed using the germline J gene. V gene TRBV26 combines with J gene TRBJ2-3; D gene uncertain. Trimming shortened V by 5 bases and J by 0 bases, and 9 bases separated the two germline ends. There are 14 residues in the CDR3. The germline gives CDR1 KGHPV, CDR2 FQNQEV (reference sequence). The CDR3 protein is CASSAGSSAETLYF. The CDR3 bases that were read are TGTGCCAGCAGTGCGGGGTCTAGTGCAGAAACGCTGTAT.

Concerning this clone: Gene names refer to mouse genes. CDR3: CASSLSGWNTEVFF. The sequenced part of the CDR3 DNA is TGTGCTAGCAGTTTATCTGGGTGGAACACAGAAGTCTTC. The V and J genes are TRBV29 and TRBJ1-1; D remains unclear. The CDR3 end lies 1 residue beyond the end of the read and is filled in from the germline J gene. In germline, CDR1 is MSHET, CDR2 SYDVDS. The V end lost 0 bases, the J end lost 1 base, and 6 bases lay between the germline ends. The CDR3 is 14 amino acids.

This clone was observed a few times. Any gene name here is a mouse gene name. From the germline J gene comes the end of the CDR3, since the read stops 1 residue before it. The gene calls are TRBV1 and TRBJ1-1; tentative D call: TRBD1 (6 bases). The V gene lost 3 bases and the J gene lost 4 bases, with 12 bases spanning the gap. The CDR3 has 14 amino acids. The germline gives CDR1 NSQYPW, CDR2 LRSPGD (reference sequence). The CDR3 region is CTCSASGEGTEVFF. The CDR3 DNA, read in part, is TGCACCTGCAGTGCCTCAGGGGAAGGCACAGAAGTCTTC.

Worth noting for this clone: Mouse gene names and germline throughout. Read data end 1 residue before the CDR3 end; the end is taken from the germline J gene. V gene TRBV23 combines with J gene TRBJ2-3; the table assigns TRBD2, which was not confirmed against the DNA. The germline gives CDR1 KGHTA, CDR2 FQNQQP. The CDR3 runs 14 residues. Incomplete CDR3 DNA: TGCTCCAGCAGTCGCTGGACTAGTGCAGAAACGCTGTAT. Protein: CSSSRWTSAETLY. The full CDR3 protein is CSSSRWTSAETLYF.

Note on this clone: Genes here carry mouse names. With the read ending 1 residue before the CDR3 end, the germline J gene is used to fill in that end. The chain joins TRBV26 to TRBJ2-4, with 7 bases matching TRBD1. Germline loops: CDR1 KGHPV, CDR2 FQNQEV (reference sequence). The CDR3 sequence is 14 residues long. Trimming at V came to 3 bases and at J to 5 bases, leaving 5 bases not matched to a gene. The CDR3 spells CASSLKGQINTLYF. The covered CDR3 bases are TGTGCCAGCAGTCTAAAGGGACAGATAAACACCTTGTAC.

For this clone: Mouse gene names and germline throughout. From the germline J gene comes the end of the CDR3, since the read stops 1 residue before it. The chain links TRBV13-3 to TRBJ2-2; no firm D call. Germline lookup yields CDR1 NNHDY and CDR2 SYVADS. The CDR3 covers 14 residues. Between the trimmed V and J ends, which lost 1 base and 3 bases, there was a span of 7 bases. The CDR3 region is CASSDNHYTGQLYF. Incomplete CDR3 DNA: TGTGCCAGCAGTGATAATCACTACACCGGGCAGCTCTAC.

Concerning this clone itself: Genes and germline are mouse. The read gets to within 1 residue of the CDR3 end, and the germline J gene fills in the rest. J is TRBJ2-1 and V is TRBV16; TRBD2 matches at 7 bases. V shed 2 bases and J 1 base; nucleotides not matched to a gene: 2. Germline assignment: CDR1 SGHSA and CDR2 FRNQAP. The CDR3 sequence is 15 residues long. The CDR3: CASSLWGENYAEQFF. The CDR3 DNA, read in part, is TGTGCAAGCAGCTTATGGGGGGAAAACTATGCTGAGCAGTTC.

This clone was observed a handful of times. Gene and germline names: mouse. The CDR3 is cut off 1 residue early in the read; its end comes from the germline J gene. This chain links TRBV19 with TRBJ1-4, with 10 positions matching TRBD1. The CDR3 is 13 residues long. Germline V gene lookup returns CDR1 FNHDT and CDR2 SITEND (reference sequence). The V segment lost 7 bases and the J segment 5 bases; nucleotides outside the gene matches: 2. CDR3 DNA (partial): TGTGCCAGCTTGGGACAGGGGAACGAAAGATTATTT. It specifies CASLGQGNERLF. The CDR3 as a whole reads CASLGQGNERLFF.

This clone was observed once. Gene names are mouse gene names. The CDR3 extends 1 residue past the end of the read, so its final part is completed from the germline J gene. J is TRBJ2-4 and V is TRBV26; D gene ambiguous. CDR3 length equals 12 residues. Germline V gene data show CDR1 as KGHPV and CDR2 as FQNQEV (reference sequence). V lost 4 bases and J 0 bases, leaving 2 bases between the germline ends. The CDR3 reads CASSPSQNTLYF. CDR3 DNA (partial): TGTGCCAGCAGTCCTAGTCAAAACACCTTGTAC.

In this sample, this clone turned up a few times. The genes are named according to mouse. The read terminates 1 residue before the CDR3 end, so the remaining end is supplied by the germline J gene. The chain carries TRBV12-2 and TRBJ1-5; D not resolved. CDR1 is SGHLS, CDR2 HYDKME, per germline. The V and J ends lost 0 bases and 0 bases respectively, with 8 bases between them. The CDR3 extends over 15 amino acids. CDR3 sequence reads: CASSLDKYNNQAPLF. The DNA read from the CDR3 is TGTGCCAGCTCTCTCGACAAATATAACAACCAGGCTCCGCTT. Full variable domain (remainder filled in from reference TRBV12-2 and TRBJ1-5): NSGVVQSPRYIIKGKGERSILKCIPISGHLSVAWYQQTQGQELKFFIQHYDKMERDKGNLPSRFSVQQFDDYHSEMNMSALELEDSAVYFCASSLDKYNNQAPLFGEGTRLSVL.

This clone appeared once. Germline and genes: mouse. The read ends 1 residue shy of where the CDR3 ends; the end is completed using the germline J gene. This rearrangement joins TRBV23 to TRBJ2-5; the table's D call, TRBD1, has no DNA check behind it. This CDR3 has 14 amino acids. Germline V gives CDR1 KGHTA, CDR2 FQNQQP. The CDR3: CSSSQTGHQDTQYF. Partial CDR3 DNA: TGCTCCAGCAGTCAAACAGGGCACCAAGACACCCAGTAC. The full variable domain, in which reference TRBV23 and TRBJ2-5 provide the parts outside the CDR3, is DAAVTQKPRYLIKMKGQEAEMKCIPEKGHTAVFWYQQKQSKELKFLIYFQNQQPLDQIDMVKERFSAVCPSSSLCSLGIRTCEAEDSALYLCSSSQTGHQDTQYFGPGTRLLVL.

As for this clone: Gene names follow the mouse nomenclature. The missing CDR3 end, 1 residue past where the read stops, is filled in from the germline J gene. The chain recombines TRBV3 with TRBJ2-7; 7 nucleotides match TRBD1. V lost 5 bases to trimming and J lost 7 bases; unmatched junction nucleotides: 8. Germline CDR1 SNHLY, CDR2 FYNGKV (reference sequence). This CDR3 spans 13 amino acids. The CDR3 sequence: CASSRQGGGEQYF. The DNA read from the CDR3 is TGTGCCAGCAGCCGACAGGGAGGAGGAGAACAGTAC.

As for this clone: Each gene name is a mouse one. Sequencing ends 1 residue short of the CDR3 end; the germline J gene provides the rest. The V and J genes are TRBV2 and TRBJ2-7, with 14 bases fitting TRBD2. The germline gives CDR1 LGHNA, CDR2 YSYQKL. The V and J ends lost 0 bases and 9 bases, in that order; junction bases with no gene match: 1. The length of the CDR3 is 14 residues. CDR3 bases read: TGTGCCAGCAGCCAAGATGGGACTGGGGGGGCACAGTAC. It codes for CASSQDGTGGAQY. The entire CDR3 is CASSQDGTGGAQYF.